This T cell receptor beta chain was identified during a study of human T cells and chemical hapten exposure. Study-wide context: DPC at 2% was the sensitizing agent, placed on around 2 cm by around 2 cm of upper inner arm skin. Patch tests applied 0.01% DPC to the upper back and were scored after 6 days. General study results and limits: Expanded TCRs were compared with controls, and the expanded TCRs formed significantly more large CDR3 similarity clusters.

Deletions cut 7 bases from V and 2 bases from J, with 18 bases between. CDR1 is MDHEN and CDR2 is SYDVKM in the germline V gene. CDR3 length: 15 amino acids. Each cDNA molecule in the library carried unique molecular identifiers. TCRdb re-called the RACE reads with MiXCR, one entry per CDR3 protein. This table has about 85,000 distinct CDR3 sequences, about 9.9% appearing once. Time point denoted: patch test 2, 6 weeks after DPC sensitization. Described treatment: therapeutic diphenylcyclopropenone sensitization with weekly scalp DPC. This clonotype was seen only a few times. Its antigen is still unknown.

The sequence derives from a man aged 18 to 35 with alopecia areata. Some clones in this sample may be carry-over from other donors' samples. The sample was whole blood, taken in connection with sensitization to the hapten diphenylcyclopropenone (DPC). The V gene is TRBV28, the J gene TRBJ2-7, with no clear D. The CDR3, as DNA: TGTGCCAGCACCGAGAAACGAGAGAACACCTACGAGCAGTACTTC. Translated, it gives CASTEKRENTYEQYF.